This record looks at one T cell receptor (beta chain) sequence and its context. Its specificity is not known. CDR1 LNHDA and CDR2 SQIVND come from the germline V gene (reference sequence). Trimming took 4 bases from V and 1 from J; bases not matched to a gene: 6. This CDR3 has 15 residues. PCR was performed using 60 Vbeta and 13 Jbeta primers. Clones were sequenced by immunoSEQ multiplex PCR, and TCRdb holds only the in-frame ones, with some missing. The sample consists of about 160,000 clones, around four fifths of them appearing once. The sample is drawn from a study of cytomegalovirus exposure and HLA in healthy donors. Regarding the study as a whole: Later analysis suggested links between common viral pathogens and several top significant clusters. About 87% or about 30% of the time was how often most TCR beta V segments were productive, according to an earlier analysis. Fewer N-insertions (relative to the roughly 700-donor mean) were reportedly seen in an Asian-associated ancestry cluster in a later analysis.

The receptor was isolated from a female donor in good health and CMV-seronegative. Input material: PBMCs. The chain combines TRBV19 with TRBJ1-2, with TRBD1 matching 7 bases. This chain's CDR3 is CASSTRQGLNYGYTF. CDR3 coding DNA: TGTGCCAGTAGTACCCGACAGGGCCTTAACTATGGCTACACCTTC.